Listed below are T cell receptor beta chains from one sample, sequenced in a study of blood T cell repertoires in COVID-19. Produced via immunoSEQ multiplex PCR; TCRdb's table is partial and in-frame only. Of some 190,000 clones listed, about four fifths are singletons. The sequencing sample was made of peripheral blood. These receptors all stem from a man in his fifties or sixties with acute or convalescent COVID-19. Each CDR3 is given with its conserved first and last residue. Each record gives: V gene, clone size, D gene, J gene, CDR3 protein, CDR3 DNA. D genes are given only for firm matches. Clone sizes are given selectively: once, few, many, or a class where the clone is expanded.

>TRBV19|-|-|TRBJ1-1
CASSQEWGGFSEAFF
TGTGCCAGTAGTCAGGAATGGGGGGGATTCTCTGAAGCTTTCTTT
>TRBV30|-|-|TRBJ1-1
CAWTNSKGVGLRFLWDTEAFF
TGTGCCTGGACCAATTCTAAGGGGGTAGGTTTAAGGTTTCTATGGGACACTGAAGCTTTCTTT
>TRBV24-1|-|-|TRBJ1-3
CATSETGPSGNTIYF
TGTGCCACCAGTGAGACGGGTCCCTCTGGAAACACCATATATTTT
>TRBV15|-|-|TRBJ2-2
CATSVRQTAGELFF
TGTGCCACCAGCGTGCGACAGACGGCCGGGGAGCTGTTTTTT
>TRBV27|-|-|TRBJ2-7
CASSFLGKSSYEQYF
TGTGCCAGCAGTTTTCTAGGAAAGAGCTCCTACGAGCAGTACTTC
>TRBV19|-|TRBD1|TRBJ2-7
CASSPPGQTYEQYF
TGTGCCAGTAGTCCTCCGGGACAGACCTACGAGCAGTACTTC
>TRBV10-3|-|-|TRBJ1-2
CAISESGASGYTF
TGTGCCATCAGTGAGTCGGGGGCTAGCGGCTACACCTTC
>TRBV5-4|few|-|TRBJ2-7
CASSLRQGSEQYF
TGTGCCAGCAGCTTGAGGCAGGGATCCGAGCAGTACTTC
>TRBV7-3|once|-|TRBJ2-2
CASSLNGGTGELFF
TGTGCCAGCAGCTTAAACGGGGGCACCGGGGAGCTGTTTTTT
>TRBV3-1/TRBV3-2|-|-|TRBJ1-1
CASSQVGVETEAFF
TGTGCCAGCAGCCAAGTCGGGGTGGAGACTGAAGCTTTCTTT
>TRBV13|-|TRBD2|TRBJ2-1
CASSRIRDYLTYNEQFF
TGTGCCAGCAGTAGGATCCGGGACTACCTCACCTACAATGAGCAGTTCTTC
>TRBV7-2|-|-|TRBJ2-3
CASSLAARAGRTDTQYF
TGTGCCAGCAGCTTAGCTGCCAGGGCTGGGCGCACAGATACGCAGTATTTT
>TRBV27|-|TRBD1|TRBJ1-4
CASSSLDRATWNEKLFF
TGTGCCAGCAGTTCGCTCGACAGGGCAACATGGAATGAAAAACTGTTTTTT
>TRBV5-1|-|-|TRBJ2-3
CASSSLSTDTQYF
TGCGCCAGCAGCAGCCTTAGCACAGATACGCAGTATTTT
>TRBV5-4|-|TRBD1|TRBJ2-7
CASSLDQGADEQYF
TGTGCCAGCAGCTTGGACCAGGGGGCTGACGAGCAGTACTTC
>TRBV6-5|-|TRBD2|TRBJ2-1
CASSQLAGQQFF
TGTGCCAGCAGTCAACTAGCGGGGCAGCAGTTCTTC
>TRBV27|-|TRBD1|TRBJ1-2
CASSEWDRGREGYTF
TGTGCCAGCAGTGAATGGGACAGGGGGCGAGAGGGCTACACCTTC
>TRBV20-1|-|-|TRBJ2-5
CSASERERETQYF
TGCAGTGCTAGTGAACGGGAGAGGGAGACCCAGTACTTC
>TRBV14|once|TRBD1|TRBJ1-2
CASSRQGASGYTF
TGTGCCAGCAGCCGACAGGGCGCGTCCGGCTACACCTTC
>TRBV5-1|-|TRBD2|TRBJ2-5
CASSSPTSGETQYF
TGCGCCAGCAGCTCCCCGACTAGCGGGGAGACCCAGTACTTC
>TRBV18|once|TRBD2|TRBJ2-5
CASSPGVFDGRGAQYF
TGTGCCAGCTCACCAGGGGTGTTCGACGGGCGGGGGGCCCAGTACTTC
>TRBV11-1|-|-|TRBJ2-4
CASSLDGGVQYF
TGTGCCAGCAGCTTAGATGGTGGAGTTCAGTACTTC
>TRBV6-2/TRBV6-3|-|-|TRBJ1-5
CASSYTGYSNQPQHF
TGTGCCAGCAGTTATACAGGGTATAGCAATCAGCCCCAGCATTTT
>TRBV20-1|-|-|TRBJ1-1
CSARGGPGAFF
TGCAGTGCTAGAGGCGGCCCTGGGGCTTTCTTT
>TRBV4-1|-|TRBD1|TRBJ1-1
CASSQDQGANTEAFF
TGCGCCAGCAGCCAAGATCAGGGGGCCAACACTGAAGCTTTCTTT
>TRBV9|-|-|TRBJ2-1
CASSAERRVREQFF
TGTGCCAGCAGCGCGGAGCGGAGGGTTAGGGAGCAGTTCTTC
>TRBV21-1|once|-|TRBJ1-5
CATTPRDRVGSSNQPQHF
TGTGCCACCACGCCTCGGGACAGGGTGGGCTCTAGCAATCAGCCCCAGCATTTT
>TRBV29-1|-|-|TRBJ1-2
CSVGQRNYGYTF
TGCAGCGTGGGACAAAGAAACTATGGCTACACCTTC
>TRBV24-1|-|-|TRBJ2-1
CATSDPGVGRGEQFF
TGTGCCACCAGTGACCCGGGAGTAGGGAGAGGCGAGCAGTTCTTC
>TRBV12-3/TRBV12-4|-|-|TRBJ1-2
CAITTGTGYTF
TGTGCCATTACCACAGGGACCGGCTACACCTTC
>TRBV7-9|-|TRBD1|TRBJ2-1
CASSYTSGQGAYNEQFF
TGTGCCAGCAGCTACACCTCGGGACAGGGAGCCTACAATGAGCAGTTCTTC
>TRBV5-4|once|TRBD2|TRBJ2-1
CASSLVTSGNNEQFF
TGTGCCAGCAGCTTGGTAACTAGCGGAAACAATGAGCAGTTCTTC
>TRBV6-5|-|-|TRBJ1-3
CASRDTGSGNTIYF
TGTGCCAGCAGGGACACGGGCTCTGGAAACACCATATATTTT
>TRBV9|-|TRBD1|TRBJ1-1
CASSIGGTGNTEAFF
TGTGCCAGCAGCATCGGCGGGACAGGGAACACTGAAGCTTTCTTT
>TRBV4-1|-|TRBD1|TRBJ1-5
CASSPRDRGRSNQPQHF
TGCGCCAGCAGCCCACGGGACAGGGGTAGGAGCAATCAGCCCCAGCATTTT
>TRBV7-8|-|-|TRBJ1-3
CASSYGQTGNTIYF
TGTGCCAGCAGCTACGGACAGACTGGAAACACCATATATTTT
>TRBV24-1|-|TRBD2|TRBJ2-1
CATSDSSGLRNNEQFF
TGTGCCACCAGTGATTCTAGCGGACTTCGGAACAATGAGCAGTTCTTC
>TRBV3-1/TRBV3-2|-|TRBD1|TRBJ2-2
CASSLQRQGWNTGELFF
TGTGCCAGCAGCCTACAAAGACAGGGATGGAACACCGGGGAGCTGTTTTTT
>TRBV6-5|-|TRBD1|TRBJ2-3
CASSYSTGGFTDTQYF
TGTGCCAGCAGTTACTCGACAGGGGGCTTCACAGATACGCAGTATTTT
>TRBV4-2|-|TRBD1|TRBJ1-4
CASSQETGAKLFF
TGTGCCAGCAGCCAAGAGACAGGGGCAAAACTGTTTTTT
>TRBV11-2|-|-|TRBJ1-4
CASSLGTGGRKLFF
TGTGCCAGCAGCTTAGGAACAGGTGGTCGGAAACTGTTTTTT
>TRBV18|-|-|TRBJ1-4
CASSPAQGPTEKLFF
TGTGCCAGCTCACCAGCGCAGGGCCCGACTGAAAAACTGTTTTTT
>TRBV5-1|-|-|TRBJ2-7
CASSSEYSSSRYEQYF
TGCGCCAGCAGCTCGGAATACTCTAGCTCCAGGTACGAGCAGTACTTC
>TRBV2|once|-|TRBJ1-5
CASSGQTGNQPQHF
TGTGCCAGCAGTGGACAAACCGGCAATCAGCCCCAGCATTTT
>TRBV10-1|-|-|TRBJ2-3
CASSDRATDTQYF
TGCGCCAGCAGTGACAGGGCCACAGATACGCAGTATTTT
>TRBV4-3|-|TRBD2|TRBJ2-7
CASSQNGLAREQYF
TGCGCCAGCAGCCAAAATGGACTAGCCCGCGAGCAGTACTTC
>TRBV3-1/TRBV3-2|-|TRBD2|TRBJ2-7
CASGGTSASYEQYF
TGTGCCTCCGGGGGGACTAGCGCTTCCTACGAGCAGTACTTC
>TRBV12-5|once|-|TRBJ2-3
CASGAGQVTDTQYF
TGTGCTAGTGGTGCGGGCCAGGTCACAGATACGCAGTATTTT
>TRBV7-3|-|TRBD2|TRBJ2-1
CASSLRTSGRGEQFF
TGTGCCAGCAGCTTACGGACTAGCGGGAGAGGTGAGCAGTTCTTC
>TRBV5-1|-|TRBD2|TRBJ2-3
CASSLSTGAGGGDTQYF
TGCGCCAGCAGCTTGAGTACTGGGGCGGGAGGAGGAGATACGCAGTATTTT
>TRBV5-4|-|TRBD1|TRBJ1-1
CASSFEGGTTNTEAFF
TGTGCCAGCAGCTTCGAAGGGGGCACAACAAACACTGAAGCTTTCTTT
>TRBV2|-|-|TRBJ2-5
CASRSGQGTNEETQYF
TGTGCCAGCAGGAGTGGCCAGGGGACGAACGAGGAGACCCAGTACTTC
>TRBV10-2|-|-|TRBJ2-2
CASSAQYTGELFF
TGCGCCAGCAGTGCCCAATACACCGGGGAGCTGTTTTTT